The following is a TCR beta chain sequence with its context. Sequencing was performed with immunoSEQ multiplex PCR; in TCRdb, only in-frame clones are kept and a portion is missing. This sample has under 350,000 clones, with around 84% found just once. V lost 5 bases, J lost 2 bases, and 9 bases lay in between. This CDR3 is 13 amino acids long. CDR1 is SGHTA, CDR2 FQGTGA, per germline. The data belong to a study of blood T cell repertoires in COVID-19. At the level of the study: COVID-19 samples from acute and convalescent phases originated in the United States, Italy and Spain. PBMCs, B-cell-depleted T cells, or T cells provided the cDNA or gDNA that made up the material.

The sequence was obtained from a man between 65 and 80 years old with acute or convalescent COVID-19. The material sequenced was peripheral blood. The chain combines TRBV7-3 with TRBJ1-1; D not resolved. The CDR3 sequence is CASSPLLNTEAFF. In DNA, the CDR3 is TGTGCCAGCAGCCCCCTACTTAACACTGAAGCTTTCTTT.